This T cell receptor (beta chain) was recovered during a study of OX40 agonist ivuxolimab in advanced cancers. Study information: A male proportion of about 84% was recorded, with mean age approximately 57 years and range about 23 to 90.

Clones were read by immunoSEQ multiplex PCR, and TCRdb kept only the in-frame ones, dropping some. The data contain some 70,000 clones, approximately 81% of them singletons. Germline-derived CDR1 and CDR2 are MGHRA and YSYEKL. There are 15 residues in the CDR3. V lost 3 bases and J lost 0, with 12 bases in between. With autoimmune disease history or systemic immunosuppression, patients were excluded. As concerns this clone: Its target is unknown.

Points from the study as a whole: Partial responders at 0.1-3.0 mg/kg had among the lowest clonal expansion.

This receptor was identified in an adult with an advanced solid tumor such as melanoma, head and neck, liver or kidney cancer. This chain joins TRBV4-1 and TRBJ2-7; D unresolved. This material consisted of CD4+ or CD8+ T cells sorted from blood, taken in a trial of the OX40 agonist ivuxolimab. The CDR3 region has the DNA TGCGCCAGCAGCCACTCAGAGAGAAGCTCCTACGAGCAGTACTTC. This translates into CASSHSERSSYEQYF.